These 22 T cell receptor beta chains came from one sample sequenced in a study of T cell responses to AZD1222 COVID-19 vaccine (dated by TCRdb to 2020 to 2023). This sample's time point label indicates: about 28 days (+/-7) after the second vaccine dose. To prepare the library, the immunoSEQ multiplex PCR assay was applied. As stored in TCRdb, this immuneACCESS dataset retains in-frame rearrangements with V and J assigned. A fraction of the clones does not appear; measured against another copy, unresolved V genes explain less than half of the discrepancy, and the remainder lacks a known reason. This sample is represented by more than 150,000 clones; 90% to 95% of them were singletons. The ten largest clones capture more than 1.5% of the sample. The sample here was peripheral blood, taken 28 days after the second AZD1222 dose. Receptors originate from an adult who received the AZD1222 COVID-19 vaccine.

This rearrangement joins TRBV11-2 to TRBJ1-1; 11 bases are a match to TRBD1. Unmatched junction bases numbered 10, after V lost 5 bases and J lost 5 bases. This CDR3 region has 16 residues. Germline V gene sequence: CDR1 SGHAT, CDR2 FQNNGV. CDR3 bases: TGTGCCAGCAGCCCCCAGGACAGGGGGCGCGAAACTGAAGCTTTCTTT. Translating gives CASSPQDRGRETEAFF.

This clone has only one observation. The chain joins TRBV30 to TRBJ2-1, with 10 nucleotides matching TRBD1. Germline V gene lookup returns CDR1 GTSNPN and CDR2 SVGIG (reference sequence). V lost 0 bases, J lost 8 bases, and 4 bases stayed unmatched. The CDR3 has 14 amino acids. CDR3 bases: TGTGCCTGGAGTGTACTGACAGGGGGCGATGAGCAGTTCTTC. Translated, it gives CAWSVLTGGDEQFF.

This rearrangement joins TRBV11-2 to TRBJ2-7; D gene uncertain. Trimming shortened V by 5 bases and J by 1 base, and 15 bases separated the two germline ends. This CDR3 has 15 amino acids. Germline values: CDR1 SGHAT, CDR2 FQNNGV. CDR3 sequence reads: CASSPSLSTSYEQYF. The CDR3 nucleotides are TGTGCCAGCAGCCCCAGTCTCAGCACATCCTACGAGCAGTACTTC. Together with reference TRBV11-2 and TRBJ2-7, the CDR3 gives the full variable domain: EAGVAQSPRYKIIEKRQSVAFWCNPISGHATLYWYQQILGQGPKLLIQFQNNGVVDDSQLPKDRFSAERLKGVDSTLKIQPAKLEDSAVYLCASSPSLSTSYEQYFGPGTRLTVT.

The rearrangement links TRBV13 to TRBJ1-2; 7 bases are a match to TRBD1. The CDR3 spans 17 residues. In germline, CDR1 is PRHDT, CDR2 FYEKMQ (reference sequence). The junction had 16 bases not matched to a gene; V was cut back by 6 bases and J by 3 bases. The CDR3 is CASREQGHGSPHYGYTF. In DNA, the CDR3 is TGTGCCAGCAGAGAACAGGGGCACGGGTCGCCGCACTATGGCTACACCTTC.

This chain links TRBV7-2 with TRBJ1-5; 7 bases fit TRBD1. The germline V gene encodes CDR1 SGHTA and CDR2 FQGNSA. Trimming at V came to 5 bases and at J to 4 bases, leaving 5 bases not matched to a gene. This CDR3 comprises 14 residues. The CDR3 nucleotides read TGTGCCAGCAGCATCAGGGGGACGAATCAGCCCCAGCATTTT. Protein product: CASSIRGTNQPQHF.

The chain has TRBV7-9 and TRBJ1-1; no clear D gene. V shed 7 bases and J shed 0 bases, with 12 bases lying between them. In germline, CDR1 is SEHNR, CDR2 FQNEAQ (reference sequence). CDR3 length: 14 amino acids. CDR3 sequence: CASTNTLLNTEAFF. The CDR3, as DNA: TGTGCCAGCACCAATACCCTATTGAACACTGAAGCTTTCTTT.

The V call is TRBV5-1, the J call TRBJ1-4; D is unclear. The V end lost 2 bases, the J end lost 7 bases, and 6 bases lay between the germline ends. From germline, CDR1 is SGHRS and CDR2 YFSETQ. This CDR3 has 12 amino acids. CDR3 sequence reads: CASSFNGEKLFF. The CDR3 DNA reads TGCGCCAGCAGCTTCAATGGTGAAAAACTGTTTTTT.

The genes are TRBV7-2 and TRBJ1-1; unclear D gene. The CDR3 loop spans 14 amino acids. Trimming removed 0 bases at V and 2 bases at J, with 7 bases between. CDR1 is SGHTA and CDR2 is FQGNSA in the germline V gene. CDR3 sequence (DNA): TGTGCCAGCAGCTTAGCTTCCGGAAACACTGAAGCTTTCTTT. The encoded protein is CASSLASGNTEAFF.

V is TRBV29-1 and J is TRBJ1-2; 7 nucleotides agree with TRBD1. The length of the CDR3 is 14 residues. Germline trimming cut 7 bases from V and 8 bases from J; bases unmatched to any gene: 16. Per the germline V gene, CDR1 is SQVTM and CDR2 is ANQGSEA. The CDR3 DNA reads TGCAGCGCGGACAGGTCTGATGCTAGGGGGGGCTACACCTTC. It specifies CSADRSDARGGYTF.

The rearrangement joins TRBV3-1 (or the pseudogene TRBV3-2) to TRBJ1-2, with D maybe TRBD1 (5 bases). The CDR3 spans 16 residues. Trimming removed 0 bases from V and 0 bases from J, with 11 bases in between. From germline, CDR1 is LGHDT and CDR2 YNNKEL (reference sequence). Written as DNA, the CDR3 is TGTGCCAGCAGCCAAGAGGGTCGGGGGACTAACTATGGCTACACCTTC. Translation gives CASSQEGRGTNYGYTF.

V gene TRBV5-1 combines with J gene TRBJ2-7, with 7 bases matching TRBD2. The V and J ends lost 1 base and 2 bases, in that order; junction bases with no gene match: 3. The CDR3 runs 14 residues. CDR1 and CDR2 (germline): SGHRS, YFSETQ. CDR3 sequence: CASSLLGLTYEQYF. The DNA of the CDR3 is TGCGCCAGCAGCTTGTTGGGACTAACCTACGAGCAGTACTTC.

This clone was seen a single time. V is TRBV7-2 and J is TRBJ1-1; D is unresolved. V shed 8 bases and J shed 0 bases, with 13 bases lying between them. CDR1 is SGHTA, CDR2 FQGNSA, per germline. This CDR3 region has 14 residues. CDR3 sequence: CASARELMNTEAFF. The CDR3 region has the DNA TGTGCCAGCGCCCGGGAGCTCATGAACACTGAAGCTTTCTTT. Combining the CDR3 with reference TRBV7-2 and TRBJ1-1 gives the whole variable domain GAGVSQSPSNKVTEKGKDVELRCDPISGHTALYWYRQSLGQGLEFLIYFQGNSAPDKSGLPSDRFSAERTGGSVSTLTIQRTQQEDSAVYLCASARELMNTEAFFGQGTRLTVV.

V gene TRBV11-1 combines with J gene TRBJ1-2, with a tentative D call TRBD1 (5 bases). The V end lost 1 base, the J end lost 8 bases, and 11 bases lay between the germline ends. This CDR3 is built from 13 residues. Germline lookup yields CDR1 SGHAT and CDR2 FQDESV (reference sequence). CDR3: CASSLGAGSGYTF. Written as DNA, the CDR3 is TGTGCCAGCAGCTTAGGAGCAGGGTCCGGCTACACCTTC. The entire variable domain, with the rest obtained from reference TRBV11-1 and TRBJ1-2, is as follows: EAEVAQSPRYKITEKSQAVAFWCDPISGHATLYWYRQILGQGPELLVQFQDESVVDDSQLPKDRFSAERLKGVDSTLKIQPAELGDSAMYLCASSLGAGSGYTFGSGTRLTVV.

CDR3 DNA sequence: TGTGCCAGTAAACAACGTCGGGGGCTCAATGAGCAGTTCTTC. It is translated as CASKQRRGLNEQFF. This chain links TRBV19 with TRBJ2-1; either TRBD1 or TRBD2 may supply D (6 bases each). The CDR3 has 14 amino acids. CDR1 is LNHDA and CDR2 is SQIVND in the germline V gene (reference sequence). The V and J ends lost 7 bases and 6 bases respectively, with 16 bases between them.

V gene TRBV7-7 combines with J gene TRBJ1-1; 10 bases are shared with TRBD1. The CDR3 extends over 19 amino acids. The J segment lost 0 bases and the V segment lost 1 base, leaving 11 bases of the junction unmatched. Germline CDR1 and CDR2: SSHAT and FNYEAQ (reference sequence). In DNA, the CDR3 is TGTGCCAGCAGCTTAGACTACCCTAGGGACAGGGGAGTGAACACTGAAGCTTTCTTT. Its protein product is CASSLDYPRDRGVNTEAFF.

The V gene is TRBV6-2 or TRBV6-3, the J gene TRBJ2-2; 8 nucleotides line up with TRBD2. The CDR3 is 18 residues long. CDR1 is MNHEY, CDR2 SVGEGT, per germline. V shed 3 bases and J 5 bases; nucleotides not matched to a gene: 14. This chain's CDR3 is CASSYSFAGGDLTGELFF. The CDR3 DNA sequence: TGTGCCAGCAGTTATTCGTTTGCGGGGGGCGATTTAACCGGGGAGCTGTTTTTT.

The V call is TRBV28, the J call TRBJ1-5, with TRBD1 matching over 8 bases. The CDR3 loop spans 14 amino acids. Germline V gene lookup returns CDR1 MDHEN and CDR2 SYDVKM. J was trimmed by 5 bases and V by 1 base; bases with no gene match: 1. CDR3 region: CASSLSTGDQPQHF. The CDR3 DNA is TGTGCCAGCAGTTTATCGACAGGGGATCAGCCCCAGCATTTT. The full variable domain, completed using reference TRBV28 and TRBJ1-5, is DVKVTQSSRYLVKRTGEKVFLECVQDMDHENMFWYRQDPGLGLRLIYFSYDVKMKEKGDIPEGYSVSREKKERFSLILESASTNQTSMYLCASSLSTGDQPQHFGDGTRLSIL.

The chain is built from TRBV5-1 and TRBJ2-4; 9 bases line up with TRBD1. Germline assignment: CDR1 SGHRS and CDR2 YFSETQ. Trimming cost V 4 bases and J 1 base; bases outside gene matches: 6. This CDR3 has 16 residues. As DNA, the CDR3 is TGCGCCAGCAGCGGGACAGGGTTCTTGGCCAAAAACATTCAGTACTTC. As protein: CASSGTGFLAKNIQYF. The whole variable domain, remainder taken from reference TRBV5-1 and TRBJ2-4, is KAGVTQTPRYLIKTRGQQVTLSCSPISGHRSVSWYQQTPGQGLQFLFEYFSETQRNKGNFPGRFSGRQFSNSRSEMNVSTLELGDSALYLCASSGTGFLAKNIQYFGAGTRLSVL.

The CDR3 DNA is TGTGCCAGCAGCTCGCGACAGGGAACAAACACTGAAGCTTTCTTT. It codes for CASSSRQGTNTEAFF. The chain recombines TRBV7-6 with TRBJ1-1, with 7 bases matching TRBD1. The J segment lost 2 bases and the V segment lost 4 bases, leaving 7 bases of the junction unmatched. The germline CDR1 and CDR2 sequences are SGHVS and FNYEAQ. The CDR3 runs to 15 residues.

V and J are TRBV6-4 and TRBJ2-1; 11 bases line up with TRBD2. V shed 2 bases, J shed 8 bases, and the junction held 5 bases outside the gene matches. The CDR3 length is 15 residues. Germline V lookup: CDR1 MRHNA, CDR2 SNTAGT. This CDR3 reads CASSDLAGGVHEQFF. DNA of the CDR3: TGTGCCAGCAGTGACCTAGCGGGGGGTGTTCATGAGCAGTTCTTC.

The chain combines TRBV7-9 with TRBJ1-5, with D hard to call. Germline lookup yields CDR1 SEHNR and CDR2 FQNEAQ (reference sequence). Deletions cut 4 bases from V and 9 bases from J, with 7 bases between. This CDR3 comprises 11 residues. CDR3 sequence: CASSWGGPQHF. CDR3 coding DNA: TGTGCCAGCAGCTGGGGAGGGCCCCAGCATTTT.

The chain joins TRBV7-2 to TRBJ1-1, with D tentatively TRBD1 (6 bases). Looked up from germline, CDR1 is SGHTA and CDR2 is FQGNSA. Trimming took off 3 bases at V and 5 bases at J, with 19 bases between the two ends. The CDR3 has 16 residues. CDR3 sequence (DNA): TGTGCCAGCAGCTTTTTGGGGGGCGCAGTTGTGACTGAAGCTTTCTTT. It is translated as CASSFLGGAVVTEAFF. Variable domain in full (rest from reference TRBV7-2 and TRBJ1-1): GAGVSQSPSNKVTEKGKDVELRCDPISGHTALYWYRQSLGQGLEFLIYFQGNSAPDKSGLPSDRFSAERTGGSVSTLTIQRTQQEDSAVYLCASSFLGGAVVTEAFFGQGTRLTVV.